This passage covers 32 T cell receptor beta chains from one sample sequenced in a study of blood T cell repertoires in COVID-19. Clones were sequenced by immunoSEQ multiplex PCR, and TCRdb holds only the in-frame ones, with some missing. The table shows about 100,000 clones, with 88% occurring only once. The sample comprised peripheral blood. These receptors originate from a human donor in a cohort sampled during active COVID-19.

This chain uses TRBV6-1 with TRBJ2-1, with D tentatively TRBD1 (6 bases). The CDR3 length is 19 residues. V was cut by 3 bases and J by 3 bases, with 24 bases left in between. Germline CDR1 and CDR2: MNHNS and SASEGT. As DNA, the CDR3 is TGTGCCAGCAGTGACAGGGGTTCGAGTCTCAGTCCGGACTACAATGAGCAGTTCTTC. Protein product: CASSDRGSSLSPDYNEQFF.

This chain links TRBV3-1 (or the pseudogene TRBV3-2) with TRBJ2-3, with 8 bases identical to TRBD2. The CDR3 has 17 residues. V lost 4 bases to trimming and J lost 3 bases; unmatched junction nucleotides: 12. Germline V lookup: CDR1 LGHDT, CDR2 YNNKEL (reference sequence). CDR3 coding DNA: TGTGCCAGCAGCCCCATACTTGGACTAGCTAGTACAGATACGCAGTATTTT. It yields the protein CASSPILGLASTDTQYF.

The CDR3 reads CASSGGGLNTGELFF. The CDR3 DNA reads as TGTGCCAGCAGCGGAGGGGGCCTGAACACCGGGGAGCTGTTTTTT. V and J are TRBV7-9 and TRBJ2-2; a possible D gene is TRBD1 (7 bases). The CDR3 spans 15 residues. CDR1 SEHNR and CDR2 FQNEAQ come from the germline V gene (reference sequence). V was shortened by 5 bases and J by 1 base, with 11 bases between the two germline ends.

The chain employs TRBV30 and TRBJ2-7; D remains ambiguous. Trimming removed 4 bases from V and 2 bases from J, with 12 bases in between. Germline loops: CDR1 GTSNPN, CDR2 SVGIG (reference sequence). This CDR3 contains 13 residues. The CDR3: CAWTVSATYEQYF. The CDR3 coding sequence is TGTGCCTGGACCGTAAGTGCTACCTACGAGCAGTACTTC.

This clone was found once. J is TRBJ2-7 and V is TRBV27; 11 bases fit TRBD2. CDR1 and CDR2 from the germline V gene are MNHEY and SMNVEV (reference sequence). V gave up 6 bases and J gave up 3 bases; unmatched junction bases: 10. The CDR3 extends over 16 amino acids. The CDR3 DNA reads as TGTGCCAGCAGCATCTCACTAGCGGGAGCGGTCTACGAGCAGTACTTC. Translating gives CASSISLAGAVYEQYF.

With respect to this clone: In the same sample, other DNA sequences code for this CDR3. This chain's CDR3 is CASSQDRDTEAFF. The CDR3 bases are TGCGCCAGCAGCCAAGACAGGGATACTGAAGCTTTCTTT. The chain couples TRBV4-1 to TRBJ1-1; a weak D match, TRBD1 (5 bases). This CDR3 is built from 13 residues. V dropped 0 bases and J dropped 5 bases, with 7 bases sitting between them. CDR1 is MGHRA and CDR2 is YSYEKL in the germline V gene.

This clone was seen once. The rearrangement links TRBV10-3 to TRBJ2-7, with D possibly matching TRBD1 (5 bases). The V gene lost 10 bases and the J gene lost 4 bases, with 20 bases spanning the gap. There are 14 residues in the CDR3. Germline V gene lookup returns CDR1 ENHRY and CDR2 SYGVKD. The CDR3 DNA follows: TGTGCCACCAACCAGGGCGATTCGGCATACGAGCAGTACTTC. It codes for CATNQGDSAYEQYF.

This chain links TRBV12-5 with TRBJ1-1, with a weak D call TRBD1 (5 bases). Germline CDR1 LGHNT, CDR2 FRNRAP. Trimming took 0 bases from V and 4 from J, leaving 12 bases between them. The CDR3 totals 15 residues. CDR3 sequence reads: CASGLVRGSSTEAFF. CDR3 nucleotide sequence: TGTGCTAGTGGTTTGGTACGGGGGTCGAGCACTGAAGCTTTCTTT.

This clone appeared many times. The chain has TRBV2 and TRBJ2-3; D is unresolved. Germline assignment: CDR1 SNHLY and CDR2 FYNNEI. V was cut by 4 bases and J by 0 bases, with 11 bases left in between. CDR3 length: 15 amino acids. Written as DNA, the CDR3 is TGTGCCAGCAGTGTGTCAGAACCTAGCACAGATACGCAGTATTTT. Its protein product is CASSVSEPSTDTQYF. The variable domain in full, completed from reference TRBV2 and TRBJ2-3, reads EPEVTQTPSHQVTQMGQEVILRCVPISNHLYFYWYRQILGQKVEFLVSFYNNEISEKSEIFDDQFSVERPDGSNFTLKIRSTKLEDSAMYFCASSVSEPSTDTQYFGPGTRLTVL.

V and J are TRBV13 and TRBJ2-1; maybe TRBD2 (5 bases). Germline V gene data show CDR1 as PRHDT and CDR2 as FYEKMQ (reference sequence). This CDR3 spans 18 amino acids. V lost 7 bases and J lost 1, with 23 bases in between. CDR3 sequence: CASTGRGIPGGSYNEQFF. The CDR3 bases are TGTGCCAGCACGGGGAGAGGTATTCCGGGTGGTTCCTACAATGAGCAGTTCTTC.

CDR3 DNA sequence: TGTGCCAGCTCCGGGGGGTCCTACGAGCAGTACTTC. It specifies CASSGGSYEQYF. The chain links TRBV6-5 to TRBJ2-7; 7 bases match TRBD2. Germline V gene data show CDR1 as MNHEY and CDR2 as SVGAGI. CDR3 length: 12 residues. V shed 8 bases, J shed 1 base, and the junction held 2 bases outside the gene matches.

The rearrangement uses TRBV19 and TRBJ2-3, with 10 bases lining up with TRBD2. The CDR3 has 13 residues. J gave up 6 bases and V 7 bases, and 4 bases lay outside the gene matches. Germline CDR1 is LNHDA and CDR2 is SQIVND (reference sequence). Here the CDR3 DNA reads TGTGCCAGTACAGGACTAGCGGAGGATACGCAGTATTTT. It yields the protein CASTGLAEDTQYF.

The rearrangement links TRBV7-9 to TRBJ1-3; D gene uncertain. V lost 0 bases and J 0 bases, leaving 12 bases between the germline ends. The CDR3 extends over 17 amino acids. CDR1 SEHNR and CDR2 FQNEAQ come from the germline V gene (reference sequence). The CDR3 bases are TGTGCCAGCAGCTTAGCGCCTCGGTTACGCTCTGGAAACACCATATATTTT. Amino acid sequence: CASSLAPRLRSGNTIYF.

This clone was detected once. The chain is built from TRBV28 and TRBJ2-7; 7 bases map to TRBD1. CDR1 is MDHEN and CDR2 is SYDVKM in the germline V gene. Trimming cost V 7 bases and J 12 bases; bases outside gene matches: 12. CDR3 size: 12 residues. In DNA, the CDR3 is TGTGCCAGCATCTCGTCGGGACAGACCCTGTACTTC. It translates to CASISSGQTLYF.

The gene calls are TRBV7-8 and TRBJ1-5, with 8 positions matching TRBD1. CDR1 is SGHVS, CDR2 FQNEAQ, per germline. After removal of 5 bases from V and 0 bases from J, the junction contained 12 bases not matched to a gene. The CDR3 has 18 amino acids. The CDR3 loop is CASSEGGRGLYSNQPQHF. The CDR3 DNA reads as TGTGCCAGCAGCGAAGGGGGCAGGGGGCTGTATAGCAATCAGCCCCAGCATTTT.

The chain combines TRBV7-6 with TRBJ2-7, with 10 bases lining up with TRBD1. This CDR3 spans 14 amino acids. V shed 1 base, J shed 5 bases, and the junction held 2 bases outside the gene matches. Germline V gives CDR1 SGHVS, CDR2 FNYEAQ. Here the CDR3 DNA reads TGTGCCAGCAGCTTAGAGGACAGGGGGAACGAGCAGTACTTC. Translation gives CASSLEDRGNEQYF.

CDR3: CASSEEWEGDTEAFF. The DNA of the CDR3 is TGTGCCAGCAGTGAAGAATGGGAGGGGGACACTGAAGCTTTCTTT. This chain joins TRBV6-1 and TRBJ1-1, with a weak D call TRBD1 (6 bases). Trimming stripped 1 base from V and 3 bases from J, with 12 bases between. CDR1 and CDR2 from the germline V gene are MNHNS and SASEGT. The CDR3 runs 15 residues.

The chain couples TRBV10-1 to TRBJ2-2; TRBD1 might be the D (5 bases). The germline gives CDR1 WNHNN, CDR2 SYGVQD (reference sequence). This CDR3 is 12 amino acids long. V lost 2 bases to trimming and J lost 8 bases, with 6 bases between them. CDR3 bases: TGCGCCAGCAGTGAGGACAGTGGGGAGCTGTTTTTT. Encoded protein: CASSEDSGELFF.

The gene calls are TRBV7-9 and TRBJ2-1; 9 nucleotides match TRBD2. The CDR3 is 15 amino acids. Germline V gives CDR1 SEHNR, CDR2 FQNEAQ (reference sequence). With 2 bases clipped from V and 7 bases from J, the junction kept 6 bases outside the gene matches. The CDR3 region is CASSLSWRGGNEQFF. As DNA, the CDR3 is TGTGCCAGCAGCTTATCCTGGCGGGGGGGAAATGAGCAGTTCTTC.

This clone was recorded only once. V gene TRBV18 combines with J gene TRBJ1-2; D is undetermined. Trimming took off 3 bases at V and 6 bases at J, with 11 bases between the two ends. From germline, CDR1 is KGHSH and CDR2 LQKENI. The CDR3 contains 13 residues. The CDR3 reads CASSPLGGDGYTF. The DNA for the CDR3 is TGTGCCAGCTCACCCCTCGGCGGCGATGGCTACACCTTC.

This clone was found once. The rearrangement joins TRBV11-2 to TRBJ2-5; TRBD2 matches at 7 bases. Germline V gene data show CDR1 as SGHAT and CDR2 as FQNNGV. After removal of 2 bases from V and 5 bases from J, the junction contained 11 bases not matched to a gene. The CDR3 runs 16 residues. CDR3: CASSLSWEGGSETQYF. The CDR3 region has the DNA TGTGCCAGCAGCTTATCGTGGGAGGGAGGATCTGAGACCCAGTACTTC.

The chain's CDR3 is CASSPQGGSYEQYF. Here the CDR3 DNA reads TGTGCCAGCAGCCCCCAAGGGGGCTCCTACGAGCAGTACTTC. The V call is TRBV7-9, the J call TRBJ2-7; tentatively, D is TRBD1 (6 bases). The germline CDR1 and CDR2 sequences are SEHNR and FQNEAQ (reference sequence). V dropped 5 bases and J dropped 0 bases, with 11 bases sitting between them. The CDR3 sequence is 14 residues long.

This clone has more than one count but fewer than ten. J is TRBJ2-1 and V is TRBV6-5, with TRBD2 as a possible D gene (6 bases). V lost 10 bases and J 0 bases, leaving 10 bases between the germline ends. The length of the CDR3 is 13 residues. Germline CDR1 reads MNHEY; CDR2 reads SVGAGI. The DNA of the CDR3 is TGTGCCACGGGGGATAGCTCCTACAATGAGCAGTTCTTC. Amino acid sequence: CATGDSSYNEQFF.

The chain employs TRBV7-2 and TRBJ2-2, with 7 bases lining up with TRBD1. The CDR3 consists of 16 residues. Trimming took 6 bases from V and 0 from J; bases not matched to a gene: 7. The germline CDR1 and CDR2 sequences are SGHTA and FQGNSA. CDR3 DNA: TGTGCCAGCAGACCGGGACAGACCTCGAACACCGGGGAGCTGTTTTTT. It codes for CASRPGQTSNTGELFF.

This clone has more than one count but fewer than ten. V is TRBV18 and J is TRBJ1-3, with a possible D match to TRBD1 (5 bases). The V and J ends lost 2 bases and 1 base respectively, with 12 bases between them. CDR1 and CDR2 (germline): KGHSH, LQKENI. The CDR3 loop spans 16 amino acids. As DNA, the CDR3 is TGTGCCAGCTCACCAGACCAGGGCTTTTCTGGAAACACCATATATTTT. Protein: CASSPDQGFSGNTIYF.

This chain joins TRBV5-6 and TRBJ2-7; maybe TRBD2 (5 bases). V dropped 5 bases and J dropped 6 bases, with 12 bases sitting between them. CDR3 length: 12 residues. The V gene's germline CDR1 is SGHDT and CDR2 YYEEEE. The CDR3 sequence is CASRSGVREQYF. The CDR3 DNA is TGTGCCAGCAGGTCCGGGGTGCGCGAGCAGTACTTC.

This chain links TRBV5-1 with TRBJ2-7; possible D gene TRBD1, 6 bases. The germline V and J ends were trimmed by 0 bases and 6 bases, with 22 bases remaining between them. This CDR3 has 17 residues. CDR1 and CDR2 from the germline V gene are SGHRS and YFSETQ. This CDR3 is CASSLVANWGRPSEQYF. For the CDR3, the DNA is TGCGCCAGCAGCTTGGTAGCGAACTGGGGGCGGCCAAGCGAGCAGTACTTC.

The CDR3 nucleotides are TGTGCCAGCACTCCCGCCGGGGAGGCTGGAAACACCATATATTTT. Translated: CASTPAGEAGNTIYF. J is TRBJ1-3 and V is TRBV3-1 (or the pseudogene TRBV3-2); no reliable D call. The CDR3 loop spans 15 amino acids. The germline gives CDR1 LGHDT, CDR2 YNNKEL (reference sequence). Trimming left V 7 bases short and J 2 bases short, with 15 bases between.

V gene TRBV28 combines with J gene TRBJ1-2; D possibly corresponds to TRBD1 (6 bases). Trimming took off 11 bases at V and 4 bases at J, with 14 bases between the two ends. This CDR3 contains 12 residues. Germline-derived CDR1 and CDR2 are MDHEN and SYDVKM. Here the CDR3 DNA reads TGTGCCTTAGGGGGAAGGGGCTATGGCTACACCTTC. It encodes CALGGRGYGYTF.

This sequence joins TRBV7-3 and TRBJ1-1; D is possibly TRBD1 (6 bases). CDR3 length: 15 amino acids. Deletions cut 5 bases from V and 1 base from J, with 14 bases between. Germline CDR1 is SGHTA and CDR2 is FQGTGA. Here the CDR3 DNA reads TGTGCCAGCAGCCTCGAGGGGGGGAGGAACACTGAAGCTTTCTTT. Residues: CASSLEGGRNTEAFF.

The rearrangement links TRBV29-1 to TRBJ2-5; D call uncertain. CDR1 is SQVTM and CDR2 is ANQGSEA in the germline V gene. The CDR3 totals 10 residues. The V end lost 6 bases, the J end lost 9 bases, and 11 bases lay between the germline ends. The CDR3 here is CSVAQVAQYF. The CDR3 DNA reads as TGCAGCGTGGCCCAGGTGGCCCAGTACTTC.

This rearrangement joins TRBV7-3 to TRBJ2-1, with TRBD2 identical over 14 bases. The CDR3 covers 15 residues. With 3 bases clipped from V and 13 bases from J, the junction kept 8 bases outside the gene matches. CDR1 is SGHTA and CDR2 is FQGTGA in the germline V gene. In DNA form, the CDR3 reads TGTGCCAGCAGCTTGGGGACTAGCGGGAGCGGAGTTCAGTTCTTC. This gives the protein CASSLGTSGSGVQFF.